This TCR beta chain is from a study of shared clonotypes between healthy human individuals. CDR3 size: 13 residues. The germline V gene has CDR1 MGHDK and CDR2 SYGVNS. V was pared by 3 bases and J by 4 bases, with 7 bases between. This clone was picked up a small number of times. The repertoire was sequenced with immunoSEQ multiplex PCR; TCRdb's copy has only in-frame clones and lacks some. The table records 600,000 to 700,000 clones, less than 80% of them present only once. The sequenced sample consisted of memory CD4+ T cells sorted from blood. Subset of the sample: CD45RA-negative fraction. The sequence derives from a young woman in good health. The genes are TRBV25-1 and TRBJ2-1; D is perhaps TRBD2 (6 bases). CDR3 in amino acids: CASSEAGYNEQFF. The CDR3 DNA is TGTGCCAGCAGTGAGGCGGGGTACAATGAGCAGTTCTTC.